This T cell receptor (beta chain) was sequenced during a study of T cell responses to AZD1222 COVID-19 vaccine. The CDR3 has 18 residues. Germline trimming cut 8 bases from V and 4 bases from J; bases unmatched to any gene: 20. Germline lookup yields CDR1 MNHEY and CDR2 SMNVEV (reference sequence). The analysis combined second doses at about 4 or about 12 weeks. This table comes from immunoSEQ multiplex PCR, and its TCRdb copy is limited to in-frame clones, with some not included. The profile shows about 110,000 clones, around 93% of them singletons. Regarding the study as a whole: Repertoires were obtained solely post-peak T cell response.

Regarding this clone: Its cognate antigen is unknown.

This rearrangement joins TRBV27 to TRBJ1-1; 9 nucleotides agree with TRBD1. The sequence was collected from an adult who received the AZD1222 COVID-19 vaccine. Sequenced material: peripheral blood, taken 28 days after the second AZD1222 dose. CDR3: CASRKSDRGLIFSTEAFF. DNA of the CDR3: TGTGCCAGCCGCAAGTCGGACAGGGGCCTTATTTTTAGCACTGAAGCTTTCTTT.